The following is a T cell receptor beta chain sequence with its context. The V end was cut by 4 bases, the J end by 13 bases, with 17 bases between. The CDR3 is 11 amino acids. The germline V gene has CDR1 GTSNPN and CDR2 SVGIG (reference sequence). Assay: immunoSEQ multiplex PCR; the TCRdb copy retains only in-frame clones and omits some. This table has about 38,000 clones, 80% to 85% appearing once. The record originates from a study of blood T cell repertoires in COVID-19. The chain links TRBV30 to TRBJ2-7; possibly TRBD2 for D (6 bases). Input material: peripheral blood. The TCR comes from a man between 60 and 75 years old with COVID-19, enrolled during active disease. DNA for the CDR3: TGTGCCTGGACCGTGGGGAGGATCCCCTACTTC. Encoded protein: CAWTVGRIPYF. The full variable domain, completed using reference TRBV30 and TRBJ2-7, is SQTIHQWPATLVQPVGSPLSLECTVEGTSNPNLYWYRQAAGRGLQLLFYSVGIGQISSEVPQNLSASRPQDRQFILSSKKLLLSDSGFYLCAWTVGRIPYFGPGTRLTVT.